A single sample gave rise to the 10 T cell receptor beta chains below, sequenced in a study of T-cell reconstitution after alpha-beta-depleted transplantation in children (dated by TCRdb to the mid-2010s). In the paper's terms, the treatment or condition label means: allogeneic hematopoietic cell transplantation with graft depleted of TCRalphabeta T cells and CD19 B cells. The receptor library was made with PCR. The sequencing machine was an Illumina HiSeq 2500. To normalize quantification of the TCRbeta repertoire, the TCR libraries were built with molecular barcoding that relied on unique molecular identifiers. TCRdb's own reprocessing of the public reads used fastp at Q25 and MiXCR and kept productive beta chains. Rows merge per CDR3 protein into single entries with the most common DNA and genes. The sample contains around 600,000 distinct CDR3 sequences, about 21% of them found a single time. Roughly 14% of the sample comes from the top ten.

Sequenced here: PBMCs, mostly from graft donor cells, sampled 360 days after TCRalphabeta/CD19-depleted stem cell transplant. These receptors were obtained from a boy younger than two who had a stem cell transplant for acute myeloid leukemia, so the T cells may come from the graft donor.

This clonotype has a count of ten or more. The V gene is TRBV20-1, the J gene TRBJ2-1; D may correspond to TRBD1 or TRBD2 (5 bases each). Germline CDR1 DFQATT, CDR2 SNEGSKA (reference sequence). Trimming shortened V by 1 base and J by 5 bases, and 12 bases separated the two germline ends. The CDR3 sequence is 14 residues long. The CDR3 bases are TGCAGTGCTAGAGGGCCGGGACCCCACAATGAGCAGTTCTTC. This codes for CSARGPGPHNEQFF.

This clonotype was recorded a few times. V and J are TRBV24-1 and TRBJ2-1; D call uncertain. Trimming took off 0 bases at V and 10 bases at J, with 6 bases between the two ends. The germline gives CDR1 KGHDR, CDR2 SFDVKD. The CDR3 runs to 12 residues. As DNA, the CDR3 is TGTGCCACCAGTGATTTGAGCCTAGAGCAGTTCTTC. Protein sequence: CATSDLSLEQFF.

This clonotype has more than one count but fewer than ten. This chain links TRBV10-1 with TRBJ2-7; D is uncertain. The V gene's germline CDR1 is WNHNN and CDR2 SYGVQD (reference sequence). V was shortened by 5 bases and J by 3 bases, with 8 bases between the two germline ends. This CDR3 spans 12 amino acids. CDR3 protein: CASSFPSYEQYV. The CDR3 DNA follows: TGCGCCAGCAGTTTCCCGAGCTACGAGCAGTACGTC.

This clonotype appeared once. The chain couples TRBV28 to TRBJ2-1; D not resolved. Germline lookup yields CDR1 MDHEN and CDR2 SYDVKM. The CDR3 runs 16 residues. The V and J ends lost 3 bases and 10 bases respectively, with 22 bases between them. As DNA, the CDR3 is TGTGCCAGCAGTTTCGTTGGGTTGACTCCCGATCGAGAGCAGTTCTTC. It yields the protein CASSFVGLTPDREQFF.

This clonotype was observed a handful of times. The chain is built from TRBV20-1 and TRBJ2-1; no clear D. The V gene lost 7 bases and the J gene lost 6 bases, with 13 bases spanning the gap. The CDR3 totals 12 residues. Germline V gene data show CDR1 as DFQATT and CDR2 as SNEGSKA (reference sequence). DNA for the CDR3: TGCAGTGTTACCCGGGTCGGCAATGAGCAGTTCTTC. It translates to CSVTRVGNEQFF.

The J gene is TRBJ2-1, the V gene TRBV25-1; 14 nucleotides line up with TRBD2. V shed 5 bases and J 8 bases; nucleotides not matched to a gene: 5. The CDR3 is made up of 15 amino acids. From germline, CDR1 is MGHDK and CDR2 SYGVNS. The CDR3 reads CASSPGLAGGYEQFF. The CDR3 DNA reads TGTGCCAGCAGTCCTGGACTAGCGGGGGGCTATGAGCAGTTCTTC.

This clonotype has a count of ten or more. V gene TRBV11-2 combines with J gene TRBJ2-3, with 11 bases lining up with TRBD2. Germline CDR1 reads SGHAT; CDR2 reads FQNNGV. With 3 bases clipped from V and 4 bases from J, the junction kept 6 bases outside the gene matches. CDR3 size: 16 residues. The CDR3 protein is CASSFRLAGPPDTQYF. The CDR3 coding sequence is TGTGCCAGCAGCTTCCGACTAGCGGGGCCCCCAGATACGCAGTATTTT.

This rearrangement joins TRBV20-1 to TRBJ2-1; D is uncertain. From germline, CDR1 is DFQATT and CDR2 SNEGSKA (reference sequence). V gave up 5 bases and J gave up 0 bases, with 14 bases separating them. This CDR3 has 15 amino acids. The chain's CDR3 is CSAWAPLSSYNEQFF. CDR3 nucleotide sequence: TGCAGTGCTTGGGCCCCTCTAAGCTCCTACAATGAGCAGTTCTTC.

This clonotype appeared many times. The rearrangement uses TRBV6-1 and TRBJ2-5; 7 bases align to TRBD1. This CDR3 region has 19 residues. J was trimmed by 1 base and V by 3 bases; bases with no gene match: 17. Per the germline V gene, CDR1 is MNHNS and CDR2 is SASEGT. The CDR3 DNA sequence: TGTGCCAGCAGTGAGACGACAGGGACCCCAGGTTGGGGCCAAGAGACCCAGTACTTC. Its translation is CASSETTGTPGWGQETQYF.

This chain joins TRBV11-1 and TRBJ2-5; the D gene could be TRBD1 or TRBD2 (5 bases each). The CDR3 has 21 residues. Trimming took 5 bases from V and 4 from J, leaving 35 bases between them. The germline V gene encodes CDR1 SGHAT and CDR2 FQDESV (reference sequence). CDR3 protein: CASSAISPPEFGGRRRETQYF. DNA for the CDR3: TGTGCCAGCAGCGCTATAAGCCCCCCGGAGTTTGGGGGTCGGAGGAGAGAGACCCAGTACTTC.